This T cell receptor (beta chain) was recorded in a study of blood T cell repertoires in COVID-19. On the study more broadly: Samples taken during acute and convalescent COVID-19 were collected in the United States, Italy and Spain. Nucleic acid was either cDNA or gDNA, and it came from T cells, B-cell-depleted T cells, or PBMCs.

Germline V gene sequence: CDR1 MNHNS, CDR2 SASEGT. The CDR3 length is 13 residues. V shed 2 bases and J shed 3 bases, with 4 bases lying between them. This clone was recorded a few times. Original handling: Reference gene primer amplification in the assay estimated nucleated cell counts. This table comes from immunoSEQ multiplex PCR, and its TCRdb copy is limited to in-frame clones, with some not included. V and J calls and clone size are copied from that table; D and trimming were computed from the DNA. The sample holds about 55,000 clones, 82% seen once. The sample taken for sequencing was peripheral blood. This receptor was identified in a human donor in a cohort sampled during active or convalescent COVID-19. The chain couples TRBV6-1 to TRBJ2-2; D is unresolved. CDR3 DNA sequence: TGTGCCAGCAGTGAAAGCGACACCGGGGAGCTGTTTTTT. Translated, it gives CASSESDTGELFF.